This T cell receptor (beta chain) was sequenced for a study of CD8 T cells in ankylosing spondylitis. Findings and limits, study-wide: Existing reports had already noted some motif variants in reactive arthritis synovial fluid and blood. Matched synovial fluid from ankylosing spondylitis patients was reported to be enriched for disease-linked clones. Seemingly distinctive of ankylosing spondylitis blood was a TCR beta motif formed by eight highly homologous variants.

The CDR3 extends over 16 amino acids. The trim removed 0 bases at V and 8 bases at J, leaving 6 bases unmatched. In germline, CDR1 is SGDLS, CDR2 YYNGEE. This clonotype has at least ten counts. Its antigen is as yet unknown. TCRdb analysed the 5' RACE reads with MiXCR anew, one entry per CDR3 protein. The data hold 29,000 or so distinct CDR3 sequences, with 4.5% to 5.5% observed a single time. The receptor was isolated from a female donor with ankylosing spondylitis or in good health (not recorded which). The genes are TRBV9 and TRBJ2-1; 12 nucleotides match TRBD1. The source material was blood, either unsorted or a sorted T cell fraction (not recorded which). The CDR3 DNA reads TGTGCCAGCAGCGTAGGGTGGGACAGGGGGCAAGATGAGCAGTTCTTC. Residues: CASSVGWDRGQDEQFF. Complete variable domain (other parts from reference TRBV9 and TRBJ2-1): DSGVTQTPKHLITATGQRVTLRCSPRSGDLSVYWYQQSLDQGLQFLIQYYNGEERAKGNILERFSAQQFPDLHSELNLSSLELGDSALYFCASSVGWDRGQDEQFFGPGTRLTVL.